This T cell receptor (beta chain) is from a study of blood T cell repertoires in COVID-19. Study-wide context: Whether acute or convalescent, the COVID-19 samples came from the United States, Italy and Spain. Sources were T cells, B-cell-depleted T cells, or PBMCs; the material itself was cDNA or gDNA.

Grouping used clinical history reported by participants in a survey and questionnaire. Cohort 3 recovered donors had two negative PCRs, clearance, or symptom resolution. Clones were read by immunoSEQ multiplex PCR, and TCRdb kept only the in-frame ones, dropping some. The table lists approximately 210,000 clones, roughly nine tenths of them singletons. This CDR3 spans 13 amino acids. CDR1 and CDR2 from the germline V gene are MNHNY and SVGAGI (reference sequence). The V end lost 7 bases, the J end lost 0 bases, and 7 bases lay between the germline ends. The TCR sequence derives from a woman aged 30 to 39 who had recovered from COVID-19. V is TRBV6-6 and J is TRBJ1-3, with D unclear. Sequencing input: PBMCs or T cells enriched from blood (not recorded which). CDR3 sequence: CASMGSSGNTIYF. The CDR3 nucleotides read TGTGCCAGCATGGGCAGCTCTGGAAACACCATATATTTT.